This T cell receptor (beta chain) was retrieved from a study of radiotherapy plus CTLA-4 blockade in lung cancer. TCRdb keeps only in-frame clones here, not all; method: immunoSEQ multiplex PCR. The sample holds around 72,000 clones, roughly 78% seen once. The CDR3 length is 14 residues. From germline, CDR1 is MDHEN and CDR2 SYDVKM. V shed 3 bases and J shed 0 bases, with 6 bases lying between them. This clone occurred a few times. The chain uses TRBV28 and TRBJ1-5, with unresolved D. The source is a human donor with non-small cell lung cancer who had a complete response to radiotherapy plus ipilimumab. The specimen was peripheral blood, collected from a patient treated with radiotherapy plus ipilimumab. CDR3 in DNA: TGTGCCAGCAGTTTGGGGTTTAGCAATCAGCCCCAGCATTTT. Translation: CASSLGFSNQPQHF.